This T cell receptor (beta chain) emerged from a study of blood T cell repertoires in COVID-19 (TCRdb year 2020). A note on the overall study: Collaborator samples came from the United States, Italy and Spain and covered acute and convalescent phases of COVID-19. The dataset comprised deeply sampled blood TCRbeta repertoires from subjects exposed to, actively infected with, or recovered from COVID-19. The repertoires were made available in a free public database intended to serve as a resource for research on the immune response to SARS-CoV-2. Nearly every sample came with metadata listing a de-identified subject ID, COVID-19 status, age in years and sex. The samples were drawn from the first 160 participants of the ongoing ImmuneRACE study and from more than 1,000 subjects provided by 6 global collaborators. The material from the prospective study consisted of cDNA or gDNA derived from T cells, B-cell-depleted T cells, or PBMCs. Where available, HLA class I and class II types were obtained from metadata supplied by the sample provider rather than from assay-based typing.

Whole blood was collected in K2EDTA tubes by collaborating institutions according to the institutions' own protocols. For TCRbeta analysis, collaborators shipped samples as frozen whole blood, isolated PBMCs, or DNA extracted from either of those sample types. Turning to this clone: The target of this receptor is not known. Per-nucleotide qualities are absent, and no much larger clonotype sits a single base away.

Broader findings and caveats from the paper: The quantity of clinical and demographic metadata differed by source and by participant and was supplied without curation.

V sheds 2 bases and J sheds 2 bases, leaving 12 bases between their ends. Including cysteine and phenylalanine, the CDR3 has 15 amino acids. The entry retains the CDR3 DNA only, 45 bases that are in frame from base 1. The germline V gene (reference sequence) sets CDR1 to SEHNR and CDR2 to FQNEAQ. The immunoSEQ Assay, a bias-controlled multiplex PCR, was used to amplify TCRbeta CDR3 regions from genomic DNA. Concerning the study's data processing: Within the assay, amplification of reference gene primers was used to estimate how many nucleated cells each sample contained. To quantify the absolute abundance of each unique TCRbeta CDR3 rearrangement, sequence reads were collapsed and filtered. For each sample, productive Simpson clonality was calculated as the square root of Simpson's diversity index across productive rearrangements. The source is immuneACCESS, and TCRdb retained only in-frame sequences with V and J called. Part of the clones is not carried over; for the studies checked, unresolved V genes explain less than half of this, and the remainder is unexplained. For V, J and clone size, that table is used; D and trimming come from the DNA. The sample table contains about 33,000 clones; only one count was recorded for approximately 90% of them. 20% to 30% of the sample is held by the ten biggest clonotypes.

This sequence originates from a woman of 80 years or more with active or convalescent COVID-19. Sequenced input: peripheral blood. This chain joins TRBV7-9 to TRBJ1-1, with the D gene call left open. In nucleotide form, the sequence is TGTGCCAGCAGCTTATGGCGGACTAGTAACACTGAAGCTTTCTTT. It translates as CASSLWRTSNTEAFF.